This T cell receptor (beta chain) was identified in a study of blood T cells in healthy people across ages. Study information: Capturing about one barcoded beta molecule per two T cells was achieved by template switching. General observations from the study: Considered underestimates were the diversity estimates obtained from one million T cells.

The use of a sample-barcoded 5' primer and a J-beta primer mix characterized a second PCR of 7 to 11 cycles. MiXCR was run by TCRdb on the 5' RACE reads, yielding one entry per CDR3 protein. The table shows fewer than 1,000,000 distinct CDR3 sequences, with roughly 44% occurring only once. As regards this clonotype: Its antigen remains unknown.

The CDR3 has 15 residues. Germline assignment: CDR1 DFQATT and CDR2 SNEGSKA (reference sequence). V trimming: 3 bases; J trimming: 3 bases; junction bases outside the gene matches: 7. No fewer than 6 million PBMCs went into each sample. The sequencing input was blood. This sequence joins TRBV20-1 and TRBJ1-5; 8 nucleotides agree with TRBD1. The source is a man between 60 and 75 years old in good health. The CDR3 sequence: CSASTTGGFNQPQHF. CDR3 nucleotides: TGCAGTGCTAGCACCACAGGGGGATTCAATCAGCCCCAGCATTTT.